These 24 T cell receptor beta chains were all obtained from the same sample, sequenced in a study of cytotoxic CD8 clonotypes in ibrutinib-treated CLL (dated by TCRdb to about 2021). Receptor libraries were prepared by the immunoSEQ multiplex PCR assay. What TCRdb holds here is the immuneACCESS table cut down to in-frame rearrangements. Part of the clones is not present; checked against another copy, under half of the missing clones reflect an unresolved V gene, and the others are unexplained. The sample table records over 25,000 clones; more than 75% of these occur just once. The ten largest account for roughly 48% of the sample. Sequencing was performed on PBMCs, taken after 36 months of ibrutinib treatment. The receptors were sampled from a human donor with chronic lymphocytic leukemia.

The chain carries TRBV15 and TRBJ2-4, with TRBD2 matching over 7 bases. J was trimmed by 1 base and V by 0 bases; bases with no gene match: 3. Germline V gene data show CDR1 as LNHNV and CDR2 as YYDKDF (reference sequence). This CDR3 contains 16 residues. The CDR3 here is CATSREWGGAKNIQYF. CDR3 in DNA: TGTGCCACCAGCAGAGAGTGGGGGGGTGCCAAAAACATTCAGTACTTC. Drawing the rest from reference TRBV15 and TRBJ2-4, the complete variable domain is DAMVIQNPRYQVTQFGKPVTLSCSQTLNHNVMYWYQQKSSQAPKLLFHYYDKDFNNEADTPDNFQSRRPNTSFCFLDIRSPGLGDTAMYLCATSREWGGAKNIQYFGAGTRLSVL.

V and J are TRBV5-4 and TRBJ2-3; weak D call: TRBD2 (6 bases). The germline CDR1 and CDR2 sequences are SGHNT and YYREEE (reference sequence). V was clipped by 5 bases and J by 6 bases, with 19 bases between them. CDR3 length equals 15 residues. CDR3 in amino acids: CASRPRDRELDTQYF. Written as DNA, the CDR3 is TGTGCCAGCAGGCCCCGGGACCGGGAGCTTGATACGCAGTATTTT.

The CDR3 loop is CASSEDWGVVGNEQFF. CDR3 bases: TGTGCCAGCAGTGAAGACTGGGGTGTAGTTGGAAATGAGCAGTTCTTC. The chain joins TRBV6-1 to TRBJ2-1, with no clear D. V lost 1 base, J lost 7 bases, and 17 bases lay in between. In germline, CDR1 is MNHNS, CDR2 SASEGT. The CDR3 is made up of 16 amino acids.

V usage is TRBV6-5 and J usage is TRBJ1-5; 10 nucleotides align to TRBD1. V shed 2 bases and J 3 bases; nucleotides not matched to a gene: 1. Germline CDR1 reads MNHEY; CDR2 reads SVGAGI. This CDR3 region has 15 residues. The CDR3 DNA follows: TGTGCCAGCAGTTACGGGACAGGGGCCAATCAGCCCCAGCATTTT. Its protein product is CASSYGTGANQPQHF.

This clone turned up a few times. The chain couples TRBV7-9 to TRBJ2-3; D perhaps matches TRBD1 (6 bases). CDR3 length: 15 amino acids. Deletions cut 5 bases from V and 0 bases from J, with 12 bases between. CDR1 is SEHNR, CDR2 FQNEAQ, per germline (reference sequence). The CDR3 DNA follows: TGTGCCAGCAGCCGCGGACAGTATAGCACAGATACGCAGTATTTT. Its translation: CASSRGQYSTDTQYF.

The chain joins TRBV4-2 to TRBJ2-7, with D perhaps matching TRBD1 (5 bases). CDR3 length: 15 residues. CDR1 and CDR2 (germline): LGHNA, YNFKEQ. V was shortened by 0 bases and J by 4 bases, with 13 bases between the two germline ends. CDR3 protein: CASSQEARAVYEQYF. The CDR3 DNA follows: TGTGCCAGCAGCCAAGAGGCCAGGGCCGTATACGAGCAGTACTTC.

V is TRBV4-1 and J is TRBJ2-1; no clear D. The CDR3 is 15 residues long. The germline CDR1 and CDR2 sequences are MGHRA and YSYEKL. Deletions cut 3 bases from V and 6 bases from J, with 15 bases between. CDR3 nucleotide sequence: TGCGCCAGCAGCCACGCCTCGAGTCAGGCCAATGAGCAGTTCTTC. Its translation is CASSHASSQANEQFF.

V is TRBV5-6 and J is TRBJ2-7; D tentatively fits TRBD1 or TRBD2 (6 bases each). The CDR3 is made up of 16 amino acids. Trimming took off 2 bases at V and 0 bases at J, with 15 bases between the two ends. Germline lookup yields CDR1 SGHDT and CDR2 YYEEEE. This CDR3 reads CASSFPRGRISYEQYF. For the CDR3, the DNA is TGTGCCAGCAGCTTTCCCCGGGGGCGTATCTCCTACGAGCAGTACTTC.

The CDR3 reads CASSPGTGGITEAFF. The CDR3 region has the DNA TGTGCCAGCAGCCCCGGGACAGGGGGGATCACTGAAGCTTTCTTT. The chain combines TRBV9 with TRBJ1-1, with TRBD1 matching 11 bases. This CDR3 has 15 residues. Germline V gene data show CDR1 as SGDLS and CDR2 as YYNGEE. With V trimmed by 4 bases and J by 4 bases, 6 bases remained unmatched.

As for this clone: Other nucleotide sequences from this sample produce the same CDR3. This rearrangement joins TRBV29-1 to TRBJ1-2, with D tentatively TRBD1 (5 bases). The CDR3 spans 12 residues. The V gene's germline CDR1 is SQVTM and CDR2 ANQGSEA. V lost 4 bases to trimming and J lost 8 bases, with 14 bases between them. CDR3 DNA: TGCAGCGTTGTACGGCAGGGAGGCGGCTACACCTTC. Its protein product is CSVVRQGGGYTF.

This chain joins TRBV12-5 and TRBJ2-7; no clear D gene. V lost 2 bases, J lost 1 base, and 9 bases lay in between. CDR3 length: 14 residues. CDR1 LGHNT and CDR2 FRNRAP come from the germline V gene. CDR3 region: CASGLWAASYEQYF. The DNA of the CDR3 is TGTGCTAGTGGTTTGTGGGCCGCGTCCTACGAGCAGTACTTC.

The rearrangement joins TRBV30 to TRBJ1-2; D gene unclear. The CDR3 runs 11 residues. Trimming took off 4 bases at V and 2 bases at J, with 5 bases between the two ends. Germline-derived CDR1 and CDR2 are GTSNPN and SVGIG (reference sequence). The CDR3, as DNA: TGTGCCTGGAACAGAAACTATGGCTACACCTTC. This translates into CAWNRNYGYTF.

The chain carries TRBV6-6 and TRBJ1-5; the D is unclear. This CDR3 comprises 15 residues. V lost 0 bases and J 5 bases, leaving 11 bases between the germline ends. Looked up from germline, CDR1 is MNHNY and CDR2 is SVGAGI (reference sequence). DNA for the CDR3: TGTGCCAGCAGTTACTCGATCACGGGCGATCAGCCCCAGCATTTT. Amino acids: CASSYSITGDQPQHF.

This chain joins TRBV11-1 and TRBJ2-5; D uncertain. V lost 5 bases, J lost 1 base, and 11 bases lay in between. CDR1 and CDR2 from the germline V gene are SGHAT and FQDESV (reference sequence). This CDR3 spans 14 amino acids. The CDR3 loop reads CASSEVAGQETQYF. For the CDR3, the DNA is TGTGCCAGCAGCGAGGTTGCAGGCCAAGAGACCCAGTACTTC.

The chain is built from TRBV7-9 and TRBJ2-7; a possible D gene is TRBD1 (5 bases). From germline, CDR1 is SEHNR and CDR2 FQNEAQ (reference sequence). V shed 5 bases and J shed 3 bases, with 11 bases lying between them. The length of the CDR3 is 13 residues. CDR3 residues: CASSHRNSYEQYF. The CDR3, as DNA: TGTGCCAGCAGCCACAGGAATAGCTACGAGCAGTACTTC.

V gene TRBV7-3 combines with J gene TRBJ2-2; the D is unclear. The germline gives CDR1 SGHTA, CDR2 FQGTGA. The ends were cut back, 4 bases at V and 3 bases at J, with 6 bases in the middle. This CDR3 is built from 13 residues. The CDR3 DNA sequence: TGTGCCAGCAGCTCAGAGGACACCGGGGAGCTGTTTTTT. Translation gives CASSSEDTGELFF.

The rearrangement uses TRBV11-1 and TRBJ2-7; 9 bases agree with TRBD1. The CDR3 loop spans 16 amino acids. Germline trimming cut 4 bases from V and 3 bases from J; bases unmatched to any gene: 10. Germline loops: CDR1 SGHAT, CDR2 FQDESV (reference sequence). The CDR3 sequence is CASSSDRGDRFYEQYF. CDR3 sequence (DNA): TGTGCCAGCAGCTCAGACAGGGGGGATCGCTTCTACGAGCAGTACTTC.

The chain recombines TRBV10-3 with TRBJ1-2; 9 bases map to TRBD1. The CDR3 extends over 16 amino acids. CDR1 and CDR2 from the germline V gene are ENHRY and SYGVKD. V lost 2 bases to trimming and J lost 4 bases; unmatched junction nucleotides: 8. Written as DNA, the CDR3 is TGTGCCATCAGTGAGGGACAGGGGCTTACTAGCTATGGCTACACCTTC. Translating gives CAISEGQGLTSYGYTF.

The CDR3 DNA follows: TGCGCCAGCACTCGGGCCGACGGTGCCTACGAGCAGTACTTC. Its translation: CASTRADGAYEQYF. The V gene is TRBV5-1, the J gene TRBJ2-7; D gene ambiguous. Trimming pared 6 bases from V and 2 bases from J, leaving 15 bases between. Germline CDR1 and CDR2: SGHRS and YFSETQ. This CDR3 is built from 14 residues.

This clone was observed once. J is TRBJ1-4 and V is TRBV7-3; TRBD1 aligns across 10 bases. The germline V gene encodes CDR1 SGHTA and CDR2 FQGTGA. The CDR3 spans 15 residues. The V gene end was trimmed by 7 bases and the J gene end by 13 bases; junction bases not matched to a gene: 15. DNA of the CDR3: TGTGCCAGCAACCCGGGACAGGGGCGTCGGGGGAGACTGTTTTTT. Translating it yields CASNPGQGRRGRLFF.

CDR3 amino acids: CASSVERSWTDTQYF. The CDR3 DNA sequence: TGTGCCAGCAGCGTTGAGCGGTCGTGGACAGATACGCAGTATTTT. J is TRBJ2-3 and V is TRBV9; weak D call: TRBD2 (5 bases). V was pared by 2 bases and J by 3 bases, with 13 bases between. Germline V gene lookup returns CDR1 SGDLS and CDR2 YYNGEE. The CDR3 has 15 amino acids.

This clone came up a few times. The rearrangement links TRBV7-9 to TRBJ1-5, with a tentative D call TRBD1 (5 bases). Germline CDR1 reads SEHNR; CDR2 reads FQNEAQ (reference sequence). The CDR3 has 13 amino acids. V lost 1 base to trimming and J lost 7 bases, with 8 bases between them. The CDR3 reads CASSLGGGQPQHF. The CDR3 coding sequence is TGTGCCAGCAGCTTAGGCGGGGGGCAGCCCCAGCATTTT. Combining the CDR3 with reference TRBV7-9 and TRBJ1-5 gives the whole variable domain DTGVSQNPRHKITKRGQNVTFRCDPISEHNRLYWYRQTLGQGPEFLTYFQNEAQLEKSRLLSDRFSAERPKGSFSTLEIQRTEQGDSAMYLCASSLGGGQPQHFGDGTRLSIL.

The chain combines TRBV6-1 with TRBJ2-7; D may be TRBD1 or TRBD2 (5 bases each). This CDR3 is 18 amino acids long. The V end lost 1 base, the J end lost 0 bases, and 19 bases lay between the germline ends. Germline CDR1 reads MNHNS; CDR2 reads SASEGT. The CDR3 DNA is TGTGCCAGCAGTGAAGAAGGGGTCGGGGTCGCGGGCTCCTACGAGCAGTACTTC. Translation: CASSEEGVGVAGSYEQYF.

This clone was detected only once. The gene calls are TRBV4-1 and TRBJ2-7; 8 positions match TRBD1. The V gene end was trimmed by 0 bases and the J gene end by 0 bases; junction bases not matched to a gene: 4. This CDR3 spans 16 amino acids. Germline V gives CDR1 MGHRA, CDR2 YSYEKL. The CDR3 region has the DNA TGCGCCAGCAGCCAAGATCCGACAGGGGCCTCCTACGAGCAGTACTTC. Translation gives CASSQDPTGASYEQYF.